This T cell receptor (beta chain) was sequenced during a study of glioma-infiltrating T cells. The iRepertoire nested amplicon-rescue multiplex PCR amplified TCR alpha and beta CDR3s from RNA. Input was roughly 85-450 ng of tissue mRNA or PBMC total RNA. TCRdb redid the calling of the multiplex PCR reads with MiXCR, one entry per CDR3 protein. The sample contains roughly 100,000 distinct CDR3 sequences, less than 30% of which appear only once. Findings of the study overall: Very few CDR3 sequences were shared between tissue and blood. Above-expected tissue-blood divergence occurred in all gliomas, most in low-grade ones.

This clonotype was counted at least ten times. Antigen specificity is unknown. Germline V gene data show CDR1 as DFQATT and CDR2 as SNEGSKA (reference sequence). The V end lost 0 bases, the J end lost 0 bases, and 15 bases lay between the germline ends. This CDR3 contains 17 residues. The chain recombines TRBV20-1 with TRBJ2-1; D call uncertain. The sequenced sample was glioma tissue, nonneoplastic brain tissue, or PBMCs (not recorded which). This TCR was recovered from a human donor with low-grade glioma or glioblastoma, undergoing nonglioma brain surgery, or in good health (not recorded which). CDR3 in DNA: TGCAGTGCTAGAGACACAAAAGGACGGAGCTCCTACAATGAGCAGTTCTTC. The encoded protein is CSARDTKGRSSYNEQFF.